Below, 30 T cell receptor beta chains from the same sample are listed, as sequenced in a study of T-cell reconstitution after alpha-beta-depleted transplantation in children. Unique molecular identifiers were incorporated when the TCRbeta library was constructed. TCRdb reprocessed the PCR reads via MiXCR and lists one record per CDR3 protein. The sample yields some 550,000 distinct CDR3 sequences, 15% to 20% seen once. Sequenced material: PBMCs from the stem cell graft donor, taken from the stem cell graft. These receptor sequences come from a human donor who donated a stem cell graft to a child with acute lymphoblastic leukemia.

This chain links TRBV5-1 with TRBJ2-7; 10 nucleotides agree with TRBD1. CDR1 and CDR2 (germline): SGHRS, YFSETQ. The trim removed 4 bases at V and 5 bases at J, leaving 12 bases unmatched. The CDR3 is 16 amino acids. The CDR3 bases are TGCGCCAGCAGCCACCTGACAGGGGGCGCGATACACGAGCAGTACTTC. Translating it yields CASSHLTGGAIHEQYF.

V and J are TRBV5-5 and TRBJ1-4; D unresolved. V was cut by 0 bases and J by 14 bases, with 17 bases left in between. This CDR3 comprises 14 residues. Germline CDR1 is SGHKS and CDR2 is YYEKEE (reference sequence). The CDR3, as DNA: TGTGCCAGCAGCTTGGATAATTTGGGCCTCGGGCTGTTTTTT. As protein: CASSLDNLGLGLFF.

The table lists this clonotype with a few counts. J is TRBJ1-2 and V is TRBV29-1; D is unclear. Per the germline V gene, CDR1 is SQVTM and CDR2 is ANQGSEA. V lost 5 bases, J lost 3 bases, and 13 bases lay in between. The CDR3 is 13 residues long. CDR3 sequence reads: CSVFDGYDYGYTF. The CDR3, as DNA: TGCAGCGTTTTTGACGGGTACGACTATGGCTACACCTTC.

The rearrangement links TRBV20-1 to TRBJ1-6; 7 bases align to TRBD1. The CDR3 is made up of 14 amino acids. The ends lost 1 base at V and 9 bases at J; junction bases unmatched: 6. Germline-derived CDR1 and CDR2 are DFQATT and SNEGSKA (reference sequence). Written as DNA, the CDR3 is TGCAGTGCTAGAGCTGAGGCAGGGGGTTCACCCCTCCACTTT. Residues: CSARAEAGGSPLHF.

This clonotype has more than one count but fewer than ten. The chain links TRBV2 to TRBJ2-5, with D possibly TRBD2 on 6 matching bases. The CDR3 has 11 amino acids. The ends were cut back, 9 bases at V and 5 bases at J, with 10 bases in the middle. Germline loops: CDR1 SNHLY, CDR2 FYNNEI. This CDR3 reads CARMEGETQYF. For the CDR3, the DNA is TGTGCCAGAATGGAGGGGGAGACCCAGTACTTC.

The chain joins TRBV11-1 to TRBJ2-7, with D possibly TRBD2 on 7 matching bases. The V gene lost 5 bases and the J gene lost 0 bases, with 32 bases spanning the gap. Germline lookup yields CDR1 SGHAT and CDR2 FQDESV (reference sequence). CDR3 length equals 21 residues. The CDR3 DNA follows: TGTGCCAGCAGCCCAGAGGGGGGGCGATTCTCCACTGATGTTCGCTCCTACGAGCAGTACTTC. It translates to CASSPEGGRFSTDVRSYEQYF.

The rearrangement links TRBV27 to TRBJ2-3; TRBD2 matches at 12 bases. Germline CDR1 reads MNHEY; CDR2 reads SMNVEV (reference sequence). V lost 6 bases and J lost 0; bases outside the gene matches: 7. This CDR3 is 17 amino acids long. Written as DNA, the CDR3 is TGTGCCAGCAGCCTCATAGGGACTAGCGGGAGCACAGATACGCAGTATTTT. Protein product: CASSLIGTSGSTDTQYF.

This clonotype was seen at least ten times. This chain connects TRBV7-3 to TRBJ1-2; TRBD1 is a possible D gene (6 bases). Trimming left V 5 bases short and J 2 bases short, with 21 bases between. CDR1 is SGHTA, CDR2 FQGTGA, per germline. The CDR3 contains 17 residues. CDR3 amino acids: CASSPVGLQGINYGYTF. The CDR3 nucleotides read TGTGCCAGCAGCCCCGTGGGTTTACAGGGTATCAACTATGGCTACACCTTC. Complete variable domain (other parts from reference TRBV7-3 and TRBJ1-2): GAGVSQTPSNKVTEKGKYVELRCDPISGHTALYWYRQSLGQGPEFLIYFQGTGAADDSGLPNDRFFAVRPEGSVSTLKIQRTERGDSAVYLCASSPVGLQGINYGYTFGSGTRLTVV.

This chain uses TRBV12-3 or TRBV12-4 with TRBJ2-4, with 7 bases matching TRBD1. V was clipped by 5 bases and J by 6 bases; unmatched bases: 13. The CDR3 has 16 residues. CDR3: CASSPAPGTVRNIQYF. The CDR3, as DNA: TGTGCCAGCAGTCCCGCACCAGGGACAGTGAGAAACATTCAGTACTTC.

V and J are TRBV28 and TRBJ2-7; D gene ambiguous. CDR3 length: 14 residues. V was pared by 6 bases and J by 0 bases, with 12 bases between. Germline CDR1 is MDHEN and CDR2 is SYDVKM. CDR3 nucleotide sequence: TGTGCCAGCAGCCAAGACGGCCTCTCCTACGAGCAGTACTTC. As protein: CASSQDGLSYEQYF. Full variable domain (rest looked up from reference TRBV28 and TRBJ2-7): DVKVTQSSRYLVKRTGEKVFLECVQDMDHENMFWYRQDPGLGLRLIYFSYDVKMKEKGDIPEGYSVSREKKERFSLILESASTNQTSMYLCASSQDGLSYEQYFGPGTRLTVT.

This clonotype appeared a few times. J is TRBJ1-5 and V is TRBV4-1; D remains ambiguous. V was cut by 2 bases and J by 1 base, with 6 bases left in between. CDR1 is MGHRA, CDR2 YSYEKL, per germline. This CDR3 is built from 14 residues. CDR3 sequence reads: CASSQMESNQPQHF. In nucleotides, the CDR3 is TGCGCCAGCAGCCAAATGGAGAGCAATCAGCCCCAGCATTTT.

The chain has TRBV18 and TRBJ2-3; TRBD1 agrees at 9 bases. V shed 0 bases and J 4 bases; nucleotides not matched to a gene: 5. Germline V gene data show CDR1 as KGHSH and CDR2 as LQKENI. The CDR3 totals 16 residues. CDR3: CASSPPQGQGADTQYF. In DNA form, the CDR3 reads TGTGCCAGCTCACCACCTCAGGGACAGGGCGCAGATACGCAGTATTTT.

This chain uses TRBV10-2 with TRBJ2-1; D is ambiguous. Between the trimmed V and J ends, which lost 7 bases and 6 bases, there was a span of 10 bases. Germline V CDR1 and CDR2: WSHSY, SAAADI. The CDR3 runs 12 residues. Here the CDR3 DNA reads TGCGCCAGCAAGGGCCTGGGCAATGAGCAGTTCTTC. Protein product: CASKGLGNEQFF.

The V call is TRBV5-1, the J call TRBJ1-3; D remains ambiguous. Germline V CDR1 and CDR2: SGHRS, YFSETQ. The ends were cut back, 2 bases at V and 9 bases at J, with 9 bases in the middle. The CDR3 covers 12 residues. Here the CDR3 DNA reads TGCGCCAGCAGCTTTGACCGGAGCACCATATATTTT. It codes for CASSFDRSTIYF.

This sequence joins TRBV15 and TRBJ2-7, with 9 nucleotides matching TRBD1. The CDR3 is 16 amino acids. The V gene end was trimmed by 5 bases and the J gene end by 0 bases; junction bases not matched to a gene: 8. Looked up from germline, CDR1 is LNHNV and CDR2 is YYDKDF (reference sequence). The CDR3 DNA reads as TGTGCCACCAGCCAAGGACAGGGGATCGGCTCCTACGAGCAGTACTTC. This translates into CATSQGQGIGSYEQYF.

This chain connects TRBV18 to TRBJ2-3; no clear D gene. V gave up 6 bases and J gave up 0 bases, with 10 bases separating them. CDR1 is KGHSH and CDR2 is LQKENI in the germline V gene. The CDR3 totals 14 residues. This CDR3 reads CASSQSASTDTQYF. The CDR3 region has the DNA TGTGCCAGCTCCCAGAGCGCCAGCACAGATACGCAGTATTTT.

The DNA for the CDR3 is TGCAGCGTTGTAGTTCTCTCCTACGAGCAGTACTTC. Residues: CSVVVLSYEQYF. J is TRBJ2-7 and V is TRBV29-1; D is undetermined. V was trimmed by 4 bases and J by 0 bases, leaving 7 bases between them. CDR1 and CDR2 from the germline V gene are SQVTM and ANQGSEA. The CDR3 covers 12 residues.

This clonotype appeared a few times. The chain joins TRBV20-1 to TRBJ1-1; D ambiguous. V lost 3 bases, J lost 5 bases, and 13 bases lay in between. The CDR3 length is 13 residues. The germline V gene has CDR1 DFQATT and CDR2 SNEGSKA (reference sequence). CDR3 protein: CSASAPMGTEAFF. CDR3 in DNA: TGCAGTGCTAGCGCCCCAATGGGAACTGAAGCTTTCTTT.

The chain joins TRBV4-1 to TRBJ1-1; D ambiguous. Germline CDR1 MGHRA, CDR2 YSYEKL. This CDR3 is built from 17 residues. Trimming stripped 5 bases from V and 2 bases from J, with 21 bases between. In nucleotides, the CDR3 is TGCGCCAGCAGCTCCCATCCCACCGTAACCTCCAACACTGAAGCTTTCTTT. Protein: CASSSHPTVTSNTEAFF.

This clonotype was seen a few times. The rearrangement uses TRBV6-1 and TRBJ2-7, with TRBD1 as a possible D gene (6 bases). Trimming took 5 bases from V and 3 from J, leaving 11 bases between them. CDR3 size: 13 residues. Per germline, CDR1 MNHNS and CDR2 SASEGT. The CDR3 nucleotides read TGTGCCAGCAGTCGGACAGAGTTCTACGAGCAGTACTTC. Translating gives CASSRTEFYEQYF.

The genes are TRBV2 and TRBJ2-5, with TRBD2 identical over 9 bases. Unmatched junction bases numbered 14, after V lost 8 bases and J lost 4 bases. The CDR3 has 16 amino acids. Per the germline V gene, CDR1 is SNHLY and CDR2 is FYNNEI. CDR3 coding DNA: TGTGCCAGCCAAGATGGAGCGGGAGGTAGTGGAGAGACCCAGTACTTC. It specifies CASQDGAGGSGETQYF.

V usage is TRBV5-1 and J usage is TRBJ1-5; 7 nucleotides align to TRBD1. With 3 bases clipped from V and 3 bases from J, the junction kept 6 bases outside the gene matches. The CDR3 covers 15 residues. Germline lookup yields CDR1 SGHRS and CDR2 YFSETQ. The CDR3 sequence: CASSSKTGHNQPQHF. The CDR3 coding sequence is TGCGCCAGCAGCTCCAAGACAGGGCACAATCAGCCCCAGCATTTT.

This rearrangement joins TRBV7-9 to TRBJ1-4; perhaps TRBD1 as D (6 bases). The V gene lost 3 bases and the J gene lost 3 bases, with 11 bases spanning the gap. Germline CDR1 SEHNR, CDR2 FQNEAQ (reference sequence). The CDR3 runs to 15 residues. CDR3 sequence reads: CASSFGQPPNEKLFF. CDR3 sequence (DNA): TGTGCCAGCAGCTTTGGACAGCCACCTAATGAAAAACTGTTTTTT.

The chain has TRBV3-1 and TRBJ1-4, with D hard to call. This CDR3 spans 17 amino acids. The ends were cut back, 4 bases at V and 0 bases at J, with 15 bases in the middle. The germline V gene encodes CDR1 LGHDT and CDR2 YNNKEL (reference sequence). The chain's CDR3 is CASSRRWASATNEKLFF. CDR3 bases: TGTGCCAGCAGCCGAAGGTGGGCCTCAGCAACTAATGAAAAACTGTTTTTT.

V usage is TRBV4-1 and J usage is TRBJ2-1; no definite D call. This CDR3 is 16 amino acids long. The V gene lost 4 bases and the J gene lost 5 bases, with 18 bases spanning the gap. Per the germline V gene, CDR1 is MGHRA and CDR2 is YSYEKL. The CDR3 here is CASSRLVTLKDNEQFF. The CDR3 nucleotides are TGCGCCAGCAGCCGGCTAGTTACCCTTAAGGACAATGAGCAGTTCTTC.

The gene calls are TRBV2 and TRBJ1-2, with D unresolved. CDR3 length equals 12 residues. The V and J ends lost 8 bases and 4 bases respectively, with 11 bases between them. The V gene's germline CDR1 is SNHLY and CDR2 FYNNEI. Written as DNA, the CDR3 is TGTGCCAGCCGCGGGGTAGCCTATGGCTACACCTTC. Amino acids: CASRGVAYGYTF.

This chain uses TRBV7-9 with TRBJ2-3; either TRBD1 or TRBD2 may supply D (6 bases each). The CDR3 length is 15 residues. With 5 bases removed from V and 3 bases from J, the gap between germline ends came to 15 bases. CDR1 is SEHNR and CDR2 is FQNEAQ in the germline V gene (reference sequence). CDR3 sequence: CASSPEGGVTDTQYF. As DNA, the CDR3 is TGTGCCAGCAGCCCAGAGGGGGGAGTAACAGATACGCAGTATTTT.

The chain joins TRBV27 to TRBJ1-1; no clear D. CDR1 and CDR2 (germline): MNHEY, SMNVEV (reference sequence). Trimming removed 2 bases at V and 3 bases at J, with 10 bases between. The length of the CDR3 is 14 residues. The CDR3 nucleotides are TGTGCCAGCAGTTTAAGTGAAGGGTACACTGAAGCTTTCTTT. Translated, it gives CASSLSEGYTEAFF.

A few counts support this clonotype. The chain combines TRBV5-6 with TRBJ2-2; 7 bases are a match to TRBD1. Looked up from germline, CDR1 is SGHDT and CDR2 is YYEEEE. There are 15 residues in the CDR3. Germline trimming cut 7 bases from V and 3 bases from J; bases unmatched to any gene: 9. The CDR3 DNA is TGTGCCAGCGGTATTCTGGGACAGCACACCGGGGAGCTGTTTTTT. Translated: CASGILGQHTGELFF.

This clonotype came up a few times. V is TRBV6-5 and J is TRBJ1-1, with 7 bases matching TRBD1. This CDR3 is built from 15 residues. J lost 4 bases, V lost 1 base, and 6 bases had no gene match. CDR1 and CDR2 (germline): MNHEY, SVGAGI. The CDR3, as DNA: TGTGCCAGCAGTTACTGGGACAGTCGTAGCACTGAAGCTTTCTTT. This codes for CASSYWDSRSTEAFF.